The rows below give T cell receptor beta chains drawn from one sample of a study of spatial heterogeneity in lung cancer. TCRdb processed the 5' RACE reads anew with MiXCR; each CDR3 protein has one entry. The sample has more than 9,500 distinct CDR3 sequences, about 23% seen once; the top ten hold 3.9%. Specimen: PBMCs, collected at follow-up. These receptors all come from a female donor with early-stage non-small cell lung cancer. The conserved cysteine and the conserved F or W are not part of the CDR3 here. D genes are given only for firm matches. Not every row has a clone size; where given, it reads once, few, many or a size class.

v_call: TRBV2; j_call: TRBJ1-5; d_call: .; clone_size: few; cdr3_length: 13; cdr3_aa: ASMGQAQSGQPQH
v_call: TRBV25-1; j_call: TRBJ1-1; d_call: .; clone_size: .; cdr3_length: 13; cdr3_aa: ASSEFEGLNTEAF
v_call: TRBV28; j_call: TRBJ2-1; d_call: .; clone_size: medium-sized; cdr3_length: 13; cdr3_aa: ASSLKSWAFNEQF
v_call: TRBV28; j_call: TRBJ1-2; d_call: .; clone_size: .; cdr3_length: 12; cdr3_aa: ASSLGPRASGYT
v_call: TRBV7-2; j_call: TRBJ2-3; d_call: TRBD2; clone_size: few; cdr3_length: 15; cdr3_aa: ASSPLPSGTSTDTQY
v_call: TRBV29-1; j_call: TRBJ2-5; d_call: TRBD1; clone_size: .; cdr3_length: 12; cdr3_aa: SANQGTGRETQY
v_call: TRBV3-1; j_call: TRBJ2-1; d_call: .; clone_size: .; cdr3_length: 17; cdr3_aa: ASSQDRRPLTGPGYEQF
v_call: TRBV7-2; j_call: TRBJ1-1; d_call: TRBD1; clone_size: few; cdr3_length: 13; cdr3_aa: ASSLEDRENTEAF
v_call: TRBV7-9; j_call: TRBJ1-1; d_call: .; clone_size: .; cdr3_length: 11; cdr3_aa: ASSLEENTEAF
v_call: TRBV20-1; j_call: TRBJ1-6; d_call: TRBD1; clone_size: .; cdr3_length: 13; cdr3_aa: SARGTGTGSSPLH
v_call: TRBV11-2; j_call: TRBJ2-1; d_call: TRBD2; clone_size: medium-sized; cdr3_length: 16; cdr3_aa: ASSSSGTSGYSYNEQF
v_call: TRBV14; j_call: TRBJ1-2; d_call: .; clone_size: once; cdr3_length: 12; cdr3_aa: ASSPPDFRVGYT
v_call: TRBV4-1; j_call: TRBJ2-5; d_call: TRBD1; clone_size: .; cdr3_length: 14; cdr3_aa: ASSQDQGTDQETQY
v_call: TRBV23-1; j_call: TRBJ2-5; d_call: TRBD2; clone_size: .; cdr3_length: 14; cdr3_aa: ASSPTREGSQETQY
v_call: TRBV7-2; j_call: TRBJ2-5; d_call: .; clone_size: few; cdr3_length: 12; cdr3_aa: ASSLARLQETQY
v_call: TRBV19; j_call: TRBJ1-2; d_call: .; clone_size: medium-sized; cdr3_length: 13; cdr3_aa: ASRRPVGGSYGYT
v_call: TRBV28; j_call: TRBJ2-7; d_call: TRBD2; clone_size: .; cdr3_length: 12; cdr3_aa: ASSPGTSGYEQY
v_call: TRBV5-1; j_call: TRBJ1-1; d_call: .; clone_size: .; cdr3_length: 14; cdr3_aa: ASSLGVREGDTEAF
v_call: TRBV2; j_call: TRBJ2-7; d_call: TRBD1; clone_size: .; cdr3_length: 14; cdr3_aa: ASVPPRRTGAYEQY
v_call: TRBV12-3/TRBV12-4; j_call: TRBJ2-4; d_call: .; clone_size: few; cdr3_length: 16; cdr3_aa: ASSPIKVILAPKNIQY
v_call: TRBV18; j_call: TRBJ2-1; d_call: TRBD1; clone_size: .; cdr3_length: 14; cdr3_aa: ASSSLSQGIGNEQF
v_call: TRBV7-9; j_call: TRBJ2-7; d_call: .; clone_size: .; cdr3_length: 10; cdr3_aa: ASSPVGGREY
v_call: TRBV7-8; j_call: TRBJ2-1; d_call: .; clone_size: .; cdr3_length: 12; cdr3_aa: ASSNRTYYNEQF
v_call: TRBV29-1; j_call: TRBJ1-1; d_call: TRBD1; clone_size: .; cdr3_length: 12; cdr3_aa: SVLDRGGNTEAF
v_call: TRBV10-3; j_call: TRBJ2-4; d_call: .; clone_size: .; cdr3_length: 17; cdr3_aa: AISESMVAGQLAKNIQY
v_call: TRBV5-1; j_call: TRBJ2-2; d_call: TRBD2; clone_size: .; cdr3_length: 15; cdr3_aa: ASSYLTGTSDTGELF
v_call: TRBV7-2; j_call: TRBJ2-3; d_call: .; clone_size: .; cdr3_length: 14; cdr3_aa: ASSLKATDGTDTQY
v_call: TRBV29-1; j_call: TRBJ1-1; d_call: .; clone_size: once; cdr3_length: 8; cdr3_aa: SVSDREAF
v_call: TRBV29-1; j_call: TRBJ2-7; d_call: .; clone_size: .; cdr3_length: 9; cdr3_aa: SVGVGREQY
v_call: TRBV7-9; j_call: TRBJ2-3; d_call: .; clone_size: .; cdr3_length: 9; cdr3_aa: ASSFTDTQY
v_call: TRBV11-2; j_call: TRBJ2-7; d_call: .; clone_size: medium-sized; cdr3_length: 12; cdr3_aa: ASSFDRPLYEQY
v_call: TRBV11-1; j_call: TRBJ2-1; d_call: TRBD2; clone_size: .; cdr3_length: 13; cdr3_aa: ASSLGASGYEEQF
v_call: TRBV28; j_call: TRBJ1-5; d_call: .; clone_size: few; cdr3_length: 13; cdr3_aa: ASSFRVLRDQPQH
v_call: TRBV7-6; j_call: TRBJ1-5; d_call: .; clone_size: medium-sized; cdr3_length: 13; cdr3_aa: ASSPLGGLNQPQH
v_call: TRBV19; j_call: TRBJ2-1; d_call: TRBD2; clone_size: medium-sized; cdr3_length: 16; cdr3_aa: ASSFYSGRASPYNEQF
v_call: TRBV18; j_call: TRBJ1-1; d_call: .; clone_size: medium-sized; cdr3_length: 11; cdr3_aa: ASSPQENTEAF
v_call: TRBV12-3/TRBV12-4; j_call: TRBJ1-1; d_call: .; clone_size: .; cdr3_length: 15; cdr3_aa: ASTSSRGYLMNTEAF
v_call: TRBV29-1; j_call: TRBJ2-3; d_call: TRBD2; clone_size: medium-sized; cdr3_length: 13; cdr3_aa: SGLRGSKDTDTQY
v_call: TRBV20-1; j_call: TRBJ2-7; d_call: TRBD1; clone_size: .; cdr3_length: 13; cdr3_aa: SASSRRQGAREQY
v_call: TRBV11-2; j_call: TRBJ1-1; d_call: .; clone_size: medium-sized; cdr3_length: 12; cdr3_aa: ASSLEGKGTEAF
v_call: TRBV3-1; j_call: TRBJ2-7; d_call: TRBD2; clone_size: few; cdr3_length: 13; cdr3_aa: ASSRTSGSLGEQY
v_call: TRBV12-3/TRBV12-4; j_call: TRBJ2-2; d_call: .; clone_size: .; cdr3_length: 12; cdr3_aa: ASSRDRDTGELF
v_call: TRBV7-8; j_call: TRBJ2-1; d_call: TRBD2; clone_size: few; cdr3_length: 14; cdr3_aa: ASSRRVAGVSHEQF
v_call: TRBV20-1; j_call: TRBJ2-7; d_call: .; clone_size: .; cdr3_length: 11; cdr3_aa: SARGLVGNEQY
v_call: TRBV29-1; j_call: TRBJ1-3; d_call: .; clone_size: few; cdr3_length: 9; cdr3_aa: SVGQENTIY
v_call: TRBV10-2; j_call: TRBJ2-3; d_call: .; clone_size: .; cdr3_length: 11; cdr3_aa: ASSEAATDTQY
v_call: TRBV6-2/TRBV6-3; j_call: TRBJ1-5; d_call: .; clone_size: medium-sized; cdr3_length: 10; cdr3_aa: ASSYFPQPQH
v_call: TRBV20-1; j_call: TRBJ1-1; d_call: .; clone_size: .; cdr3_length: 13; cdr3_aa: SAREPWGPVTEAF
v_call: TRBV30; j_call: TRBJ1-1; d_call: .; clone_size: medium-sized; cdr3_length: 11; cdr3_aa: ASLQGLNTEAF